This entry describes one T cell receptor (beta chain). TCR beta CDR3 regions were amplified from RNA transcripts. The TCR CDR3 first-round RT-PCR relied on the HTBI primer set. Using its own MiXCR run on the multiplex PCR reads, TCRdb lists one record per CDR3 protein. This table holds hundreds of thousands of distinct CDR3 sequences, about two fifths found once. Hyperthyroidism of Graves' type that showed no ophthalmopathy progression within 18 months was stable. With a duration under 2 months, the hyperthyroidism was newly diagnosed in patients aged 18 to 65. Diagnosing involved the use of clinical symptoms, serum thyroxine and TRAb, thyroid ultrasound and orbital computed tomography. The source of the sample is a study of T cells in Graves' hyperthyroidism and ophthalmopathy. CDR3 length: 15 amino acids. Germline CDR1 LNHNV, CDR2 YYDKDF (reference sequence). Trimming stripped 3 bases from V and 6 bases from J, with 15 bases between.

Input material: blood. The chain has TRBV15 and TRBJ1-5; TRBD1 might be the D (5 bases). This clonotype was obtained from a man aged 18 to 29 with Graves' hyperthyroidism. CDR3 nucleotide sequence: TGTGCCACCAGCAGCGAAGGGGATACGGGTCAGCCCCAGCATTTT. Protein product: CATSSEGDTGQPQHF.